These 20 T cell receptor beta chains were sequenced from one sample in a study of PD-1 blockade in mismatch repair-deficient tumors. TCRdb's table, derived via immunoSEQ multiplex PCR, lists solely in-frame clones and lacks some. The sample holds roughly 130,000 clones, 88% seen once. The sequences come from peripheral blood, collected approximately 69 weeks after starting pembrolizumab. The receptor set was obtained from an adult with mismatch repair-deficient cancer.

The chain recombines TRBV27 with TRBJ1-5, with D unclear. The germline CDR1 and CDR2 sequences are MNHEY and SMNVEV (reference sequence). CDR3 size: 15 residues. The ends were cut back, 0 bases at V and 1 base at J, with 7 bases in the middle. CDR3 region: CASSLSGGSNQPQHF. CDR3 nucleotide sequence: TGTGCCAGCAGTTTATCCGGAGGGAGCAATCAGCCCCAGCATTTT.

The chain uses TRBV28 and TRBJ2-3; TRBD2 matches at 11 bases. The CDR3 contains 17 residues. After removal of 4 bases from V and 0 bases from J, the junction contained 6 bases not matched to a gene. The germline CDR1 and CDR2 sequences are MDHEN and SYDVKM. Here the CDR3 reads CASSWNIAGGSTDTQYF. The CDR3, as DNA: TGTGCCAGCAGTTGGAATATAGCGGGGGGGAGCACAGATACGCAGTATTTT.

This clone was observed a single time. The V call is TRBV28, the J call TRBJ1-1; D is uncertain. Germline V gives CDR1 MDHEN, CDR2 SYDVKM. The V gene lost 3 bases and the J gene lost 0 bases, with 14 bases spanning the gap. The CDR3 runs 16 residues. The CDR3 nucleotides read TGTGCCAGCAGTTTTCATTGGTTGACTATGAACACTGAAGCTTTCTTT. As protein: CASSFHWLTMNTEAFF.

This rearrangement joins TRBV7-6 to TRBJ2-2; 8 nucleotides agree with TRBD1. Per germline, CDR1 SGHVS and CDR2 FNYEAQ. V lost 5 bases and J lost 4; bases outside the gene matches: 3. The CDR3 contains 14 residues. CDR3 in amino acids: CASSRTGRTGELFF. Written as DNA, the CDR3 is TGTGCCAGCAGCCGGACAGGGCGCACCGGGGAGCTGTTTTTT.

In its sample, this clone was seen once. This chain joins TRBV6-6 and TRBJ2-1; 7 bases are shared with TRBD2. J was trimmed by 10 bases and V by 6 bases; bases with no gene match: 12. Germline CDR1 is MNHNY and CDR2 is SVGAGI (reference sequence). This CDR3 region has 14 residues. Here the CDR3 DNA reads TGTGCCAGCAGACACGGGGGGACTGGTTGGGAGCAGTTCTTC. As protein: CASRHGGTGWEQFF.

CDR3 sequence (DNA): TGTGCCAGCAGCCTCACGGTGAACACTGAAGCTTTCTTT. Translated, it gives CASSLTVNTEAFF. The chain recombines TRBV14 with TRBJ1-1, with D unclear. CDR3 length: 13 residues. V lost 4 bases, J lost 0 bases, and 6 bases lay in between. Germline CDR1 is SGHDN and CDR2 is FVKESK.

This clone was seen only a few times. This chain joins TRBV7-3 and TRBJ2-3, with D perhaps matching TRBD2 (6 bases). With 1 base removed from V and 2 bases from J, the gap between germline ends came to 22 bases. CDR3 length equals 19 residues. Germline lookup yields CDR1 SGHTA and CDR2 FQGTGA. The CDR3 nucleotides are TGTGCCAGCAGCTTAAACCCTCGGGGTTTGGGGGGTTCCACAGATACGCAGTATTTT. This codes for CASSLNPRGLGGSTDTQYF.

This clone showed up just once. The CDR3: CASSHELGVTDTQYF. The CDR3 DNA sequence: TGTGCCAGCAGCCATGAATTAGGGGTCACAGATACGCAGTATTTT. This chain uses TRBV5-4 with TRBJ2-3; possible D gene TRBD1, 5 bases. Trimming shortened V by 4 bases and J by 2 bases, and 14 bases separated the two germline ends. This CDR3 has 15 residues. CDR1 and CDR2 from the germline V gene are SGHNT and YYREEE (reference sequence).

The chain employs TRBV27 and TRBJ2-1, with a possible D match to TRBD1 (5 bases). Trimming removed 3 bases from V and 4 bases from J, with 16 bases in between. The CDR3 has 16 residues. CDR1 is MNHEY, CDR2 SMNVEV, per germline (reference sequence). CDR3 bases: TGTGCCAGCAGTTTTCTGGGCAGGGATAGGTACAATGAGCAGTTCTTC. Protein: CASSFLGRDRYNEQFF.

This CDR3 is CASSYTISNEQFF. In nucleotides, the CDR3 is TGTGCCAGCAGTTACACTATCAGCAATGAGCAGTTCTTC. The chain has TRBV6-5 and TRBJ2-1; D unresolved. Germline CDR1 reads MNHEY; CDR2 reads SVGAGI. The CDR3 spans 13 residues. Trimming left V 2 bases short and J 6 bases short, with 8 bases between.

CDR3 protein: CASNEGLRPYEQYF. The CDR3 coding sequence is TGTGCCAGCAACGAGGGACTTCGACCCTACGAGCAGTACTTC. The V gene is TRBV5-6, the J gene TRBJ2-7, with D perhaps TRBD2 (6 bases). Germline CDR1 is SGHDT and CDR2 is YYEEEE. Trimming pared 6 bases from V and 2 bases from J, leaving 15 bases between. The CDR3 contains 14 residues.

The rearrangement links TRBV6-4 to TRBJ2-3; TRBD2 matches 11 bases. Germline CDR1 is MRHNA and CDR2 is SNTAGT. Unmatched junction bases numbered 0, after V lost 0 bases and J lost 4 bases. The CDR3 runs to 15 residues. This CDR3 is CASSDSLAGADTQYF. The CDR3 nucleotides read TGTGCCAGCAGTGACTCACTAGCGGGAGCAGATACGCAGTATTTT.

This clone was detected only once. The genes are TRBV7-9 and TRBJ1-1; D remains unclear. Trimming shortened V by 5 bases and J by 3 bases, and 16 bases separated the two germline ends. Germline lookup yields CDR1 SEHNR and CDR2 FQNEAQ (reference sequence). This CDR3 contains 15 residues. The CDR3 sequence: CASSLPRGKDTEAFF. The CDR3 nucleotides read TGTGCCAGCAGCCTCCCCCGAGGAAAGGACACTGAAGCTTTCTTT.

The chain carries TRBV7-2 and TRBJ2-1, with TRBD2 as a possible D gene (7 bases). The CDR3 extends over 17 amino acids. Trimming removed 0 bases at V and 4 bases at J, with 16 bases between. Germline V gene lookup returns CDR1 SGHTA and CDR2 FQGNSA. The CDR3 loop reads CASSLAPTRGGYNEQFF. The CDR3 DNA reads as TGTGCCAGCAGCTTAGCGCCCACAAGGGGGGGATACAATGAGCAGTTCTTC.

CDR3 amino acids: CASSSDRAGYTF. CDR3 in DNA: TGTGCCAGCAGCTCGGACAGGGCTGGCTACACCTTC. The chain is built from TRBV7-9 and TRBJ1-2, with 8 bases matching TRBD1. Trimming removed 4 bases from V and 7 bases from J; junction bases left unmatched: 2. CDR1 and CDR2 (germline): SEHNR, FQNEAQ (reference sequence). The CDR3 extends over 12 amino acids.

This chain joins TRBV2 and TRBJ2-3; TRBD2 agrees at 12 bases. Looked up from germline, CDR1 is SNHLY and CDR2 is FYNNEI. The CDR3 is 14 amino acids. The V segment lost 11 bases and the J segment 3 bases; nucleotides outside the gene matches: 6. This chain's CDR3 is CASTLAGGTDTQYF. Written as DNA, the CDR3 is TGTGCCTCAACTCTAGCGGGAGGGACAGATACGCAGTATTTT.

The chain links TRBV28 to TRBJ2-7, with a tentative D call TRBD2 (5 bases). The germline CDR1 and CDR2 sequences are MDHEN and SYDVKM. This CDR3 is built from 14 residues. The V end was cut by 5 bases, the J end by 0 bases, with 11 bases between. The CDR3 coding sequence is TGTGCCAGCAGTCCAAGGACTGACTCCTACGAGCAGTACTTC. This encodes CASSPRTDSYEQYF.

A single count supports this clone. The V call is TRBV29-1, the J call TRBJ2-7; 7 positions match TRBD2. The germline CDR1 and CDR2 sequences are SQVTM and ANQGSEA. Trimming removed 0 bases from V and 2 bases from J; junction bases left unmatched: 4. The CDR3 is 14 amino acids. The CDR3 protein is CSVEDASGPYEQYF. The CDR3 DNA reads TGCAGCGTTGAAGACGCTAGCGGACCCTACGAGCAGTACTTC.

A few counts support this clone. The chain carries TRBV7-6 and TRBJ2-2, with 12 bases that match TRBD2. The ends lost 5 bases at V and 8 bases at J; junction bases unmatched: 9. This CDR3 spans 16 amino acids. CDR1 is SGHVS, CDR2 FNYEAQ, per germline. DNA of the CDR3: TGTGCCAGCAGCAAACTAGCGGGAGGCTCGCGTGGGGAGCTGTTTTTT. Encoded protein: CASSKLAGGSRGELFF.

V usage is TRBV9 and J usage is TRBJ2-3; TRBD2 aligns across 8 bases. Germline V lookup: CDR1 SGDLS, CDR2 YYNGEE. After removal of 5 bases from V and 6 bases from J, the junction contained 8 bases not matched to a gene. The CDR3 covers 14 residues. The CDR3 protein is CASSTSGRGDTQYF. CDR3 coding DNA: TGTGCCAGCAGTACTAGCGGTCGGGGGGATACGCAGTATTTT.